This is a list of T cell receptor beta chains from one sample in a study of cytomegalovirus exposure and HLA in healthy donors. Using immunoSEQ multiplex PCR, the repertoire was profiled, and TCRdb retains in-frame clones only, with some absent. This sample has about 120,000 clones, with 82% found just once. Sequenced sample: PBMCs. Receptors originate from a woman aged 18-29 years in good health and CMV-seronegative. Both conserved end residues are part of each CDR3. Fields, in order: D gene, V gene, clone size, J gene, CDR3 DNA, CDR3 protein. D genes are given only for firm matches. Only some rows state a clone size, as once, few, many or a class for expanded clones.

>TRBD1|TRBV7-2|-|TRBJ1-2
TGTGCCAGCAGCTTAGCCATAGAAACAGGGGTTTATGGCTACACCTTC
CASSLAIETGVYGYTF
>TRBD1|TRBV6-6|-|TRBJ2-7
TGTGCCAGCAGTTACGGGACAGGGGGTTTTTACGAGCAGTACTTC
CASSYGTGGFYEQYF
>-|TRBV29-1|-|TRBJ2-2
TGCAGCGTTGACGGGACGAACACCGGGGAGCTGTTTTTT
CSVDGTNTGELFF
>-|TRBV15|-|TRBJ1-1
TGTGCCACCAGCAGAGATAAGAGCACTGAAGCTTTCTTT
CATSRDKSTEAFF
>-|TRBV7-6|-|TRBJ1-1
TGTGCCAGCAGCCTTACCGGGAACACTGAAGCTTTCTTT
CASSLTGNTEAFF
>-|TRBV6-1|-|TRBJ2-7
TGTGCCAGCAGCCAAACCTACTCCTACGAGCAGTACTTC
CASSQTYSYEQYF
>-|TRBV11-3|-|TRBJ1-1
TGTGCCAGCAGCTCGGTCTGGGGGGGGGTCGATCGGACTGAAGCTTTCTTT
CASSSVWGGVDRTEAFF
>-|TRBV19|-|TRBJ1-5
TGTGCTAGTAGCCCAGATAGCAATCAGCCCCAGCATTTT
CASSPDSNQPQHF
>-|TRBV29-1|once|TRBJ2-5
TGCAGCGTTAAGGGGGTTTACCAAGAGACCCAGTACTTC
CSVKGVYQETQYF
>-|TRBV7-9|few|TRBJ2-7
TGTGCCAGCAGCTTAGCGGGTAGCGGAACCGACTACGAGCAGTACTTC
CASSLAGSGTDYEQYF
>-|TRBV2|once|TRBJ2-5
TGTGCAAGCAGGGGAGTCGCAGGGGTGATCCAAGAGACCCAGTACTTC
CASRGVAGVIQETQYF
>-|TRBV19|-|TRBJ1-5
TGTGCCAGTATTGCCCCGGTTGGTCAGCCCCAGCATTTT
CASIAPVGQPQHF
>-|TRBV6-6|-|TRBJ1-6
TGTGCCAGCAGTTACTCGGCAGGGAATTCACCCCTCCACTTT
CASSYSAGNSPLHF
>-|TRBV27|-|TRBJ2-7
TGTGCCAGCAGTCCGCGGGACAGAGAGTACGAGCAGTACTTC
CASSPRDREYEQYF
>-|TRBV13|-|TRBJ2-1
TGTGCCAGCAGCTTCGGACAGACTGAGCAGTTCTTC
CASSFGQTEQFF
>TRBD1|TRBV15|-|TRBJ1-6
TGTGCCACCAGCAGAGGGGACAGGGAGGATTCACCCCTCCACTTT
CATSRGDREDSPLHF
>-|TRBV11-2|once|TRBJ1-2
TGTGCCAGCAGCTTAGCCGACAGGAGGTGGGCCACCTTC
CASSLADRRWATF
>TRBD1|TRBV6-4|few|TRBJ2-1
TGTGCCAGCAGTGACGGGACAGGGGGCAATGAGCAGTTCTTC
CASSDGTGGNEQFF
>TRBD1|TRBV7-2|-|TRBJ2-3
TGTGCCAGCAGCTCCAGGGACAGGGGGCTTGCGAGGCAGTATTTT
CASSSRDRGLARQYF
>TRBD1|TRBV19|few|TRBJ2-2
TGTGCCAGTAGTACAGGGACAGGGGTCACCGGGGAGCTGTTTTTT
CASSTGTGVTGELFF
>-|TRBV5-1|few|TRBJ2-3
TGCGCCAGCAGCGAAGGGACAAGCACAGATACGCAGTATTTT
CASSEGTSTDTQYF
>-|TRBV27|few|TRBJ1-6
TGTGCCAGCAGTTTATCGGCCAATTCACCCCTCCACTTT
CASSLSANSPLHF
>TRBD1|TRBV13|-|TRBJ1-2
TGTGCCAGCAGCAAAGTGGACAGGAGCTATGGCTACACCTTC
CASSKVDRSYGYTF
>-|TRBV7-8|-|TRBJ2-2
TGTGCCAGCAGGCCCACAGGGCTCACCGGGGAGCTGTTTTTT
CASRPTGLTGELFF
>-|TRBV7-2|-|TRBJ2-7
TGTGCCAGCAGCCTCTACGAGCAGTACTTC
CASSLYEQYF
>TRBD1|TRBV5-6|-|TRBJ1-4
TGTGCCAGCAGCTCGGGACAGGGCGATGAAAAACTGTTTTTT
CASSSGQGDEKLFF
>TRBD1|TRBV5-1|once|TRBJ2-5
TGCGCCAGCAGCACCGGGACAGGGGGAGAGACCCAGTACTTC
CASSTGTGGETQYF
>-|TRBV19|-|TRBJ1-1
TGTGCCAGTAGTATAAAGGGAGCCACTGAAGCTTTCTTT
CASSIKGATEAFF
>-|TRBV29-1|once|TRBJ2-7
TGCAGCGTTGGGACTCCCACCAGGGGCGAGCAGTACTTC
CSVGTPTRGEQYF
>TRBD2|TRBV10-3|-|TRBJ2-3
TGTGCCATCAGTCTAACAGCGGGAGGAGACACAGATACGCAGTATTTT
CAISLTAGGDTDTQYF